The next 2 T cell receptor beta chains were all read from a single sample in a study of blood T cells in healthy people across ages. A second PCR, run for roughly 7 to 11 cycles, used a sample-barcoded 5' primer plus a J-beta primer mix. TCRdb ran MiXCR on the 5' RACE reads and lists one entry per CDR3 protein. The sample has about 1.5 million distinct CDR3 sequences, roughly 40% seen once. The sample taken for sequencing was blood. These TCRs come from a woman under 30 in good health.

The rearrangement links TRBV30 to TRBJ2-3; D remains unclear. The CDR3 is 13 residues long. Trimming stripped 0 bases from V and 4 bases from J, with 8 bases between. Germline V gives CDR1 GTSNPN, CDR2 SVGIG (reference sequence). In DNA, the CDR3 is TGTGCCTGGAGTGTTTTGAGAGCAGATACGCAGTATTTT. This codes for CAWSVLRADTQYF.

The chain links TRBV10-3 to TRBJ2-5; TRBD2 matches 8 bases. Germline V CDR1 and CDR2: ENHRY, SYGVKD. There are 14 residues in the CDR3. The V and J ends lost 6 bases and 3 bases, in that order; junction bases with no gene match: 6. This CDR3 is CAIRGDSGEETQYF. The CDR3 region has the DNA TGTGCCATCAGGGGGGATAGCGGGGAAGAGACCCAGTACTTC.